A selection of T cell receptor beta chains follows, all from one sample in a study of blood T cell repertoires in COVID-19. Profiling relied on immunoSEQ multiplex PCR, and the TCRdb table lists in-frame clones only, not all of them. The sample carries over 100,000 clones, approximately 86% recorded once. The sequencing input was peripheral blood. The receptors shown here come from a woman aged 65 to 85 with COVID-19, enrolled during active disease. The CDR3 runs from the conserved cysteine through the conserved F or W.

v_gene,CDR3aa
TRBV5-6,CASSFVTGNTGELFF
TRBV20-1,CSAYRQAEQFF
TRBV5-1,CASSFSSGGAAETQYF
TRBV7-6,CASSLWPGQNMGTEAFF
TRBV30,CAWSVPGTGSGNTIYF
TRBV4-1,CASSQDSGRSTDTQYF
TRBV5-1,CASSPGQRYSGNTIYF
TRBV5-4,CASSLQGINEKLFF
TRBV6-5,CASSRDRNQPQHF
TRBV7-2,CASSSRGISYNEQFF
TRBV19,CASVRVLSSNTEAFF
TRBV5-1,CASSEGGGNTIYF
TRBV7-2,CASSLWTGSDQPQHF
TRBV5-6,CASSLLAGVGDTQYF
TRBV5-4,CASSPEASTTNEKLFF
TRBV6-6,CASSSSGGFGNTIYF
TRBV12-5,CASGLGGPGGHYGYTF
TRBV3-1/TRBV3-2,CASSQGAGLAGRTDTQYF
TRBV15,CATSFFWSGTSGRDTQYF
TRBV9,CASSVSGDKNEKLFF
TRBV3-1/TRBV3-2,CASSQDLMLGLNYGYTF
TRBV11-2,CASSPGRVVLLRTEAFF
TRBV18,CASSRGQENQPQHF
TRBV7-9,CASSLAGTATGELFF
TRBV6-5,CASSYSNRRENYGYTF
TRBV2,CASKEGAQGTGELFF
TRBV19,CASSIAAGAPYEQYF
TRBV7-2,CASSLYYGYTF
TRBV6-5,CASSYGQGGYTF